Shown below are 2 T cell receptor beta chains from a single sample sequenced in a study of beta chain features in type 1 diabetes. The investigators reverse transcribed all of the isolated RNA, so they sequenced expressed TCRB transcripts. Sequenced by immunoSEQ multiplex PCR; TCRdb stores in-frame clones only, minus some. Seen here are almost 350,000 clones, under 8.5% observed once, and the top ten hold less than 0.45%. Sequencing was carried out using central memory CD4+ T cells from blood. Receptor source: a woman between 18 and 29 years old in good health.

The chain joins TRBV29-1 to TRBJ1-1; D not certain. V gave up 3 bases and J gave up 3 bases, with 11 bases separating them. CDR3 length: 13 residues. CDR1 is SQVTM, CDR2 ANQGSEA, per germline. Here the CDR3 DNA reads TGCAGCGTTGATATTACCTCGCACACTGAAGCTTTCTTT. The encoded protein is CSVDITSHTEAFF.

This chain uses TRBV6-6 with TRBJ2-1; perhaps TRBD2 as D (6 bases). V was clipped by 4 bases and J by 9 bases, with 19 bases between them. This CDR3 is 15 amino acids long. Germline V gene sequence: CDR1 MNHNY, CDR2 SVGAGI (reference sequence). CDR3 region: CASSFDSGLRSEQFF. The CDR3 DNA is TGTGCCAGCAGTTTCGACTCGGGACTCCGATCTGAGCAGTTCTTC.